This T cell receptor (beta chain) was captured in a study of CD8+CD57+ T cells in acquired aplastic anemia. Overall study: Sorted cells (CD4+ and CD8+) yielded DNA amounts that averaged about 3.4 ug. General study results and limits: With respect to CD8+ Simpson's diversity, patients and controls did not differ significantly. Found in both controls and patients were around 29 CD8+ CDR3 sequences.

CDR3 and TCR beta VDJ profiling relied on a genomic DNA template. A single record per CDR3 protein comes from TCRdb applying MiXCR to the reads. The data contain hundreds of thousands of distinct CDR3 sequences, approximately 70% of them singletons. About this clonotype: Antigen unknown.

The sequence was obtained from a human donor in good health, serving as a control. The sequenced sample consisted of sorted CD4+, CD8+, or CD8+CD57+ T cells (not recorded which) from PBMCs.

CDR3 loop: CSARADRGRRQPQHF. CDR3 DNA: TGCAGTGCTAGAGCGGACAGGGGGCGCAGGCAGCCCCAGCATTTT. The chain links TRBV20-1 to TRBJ1-5, with 11 bases matching TRBD1. The CDR3 loop spans 15 amino acids. Per the germline V gene, CDR1 is DFQATT and CDR2 is SNEGSKA (reference sequence). V shed 1 base, J shed 7 bases, and the junction held 6 bases outside the gene matches.